This T cell receptor beta chain was found in a study of shared clonotypes between healthy human individuals. Produced via immunoSEQ multiplex PCR; TCRdb's table is partial and in-frame only. Of about 1.5 million clones in the sample, 95% to 99% were seen once. Study-level results: There were few donors, and this limited the genetic and exposure-history diversity represented.

Per germline, CDR1 MDHEN and CDR2 SYDVKM. This CDR3 comprises 17 residues. With 6 bases removed from V and 3 bases from J, the gap between germline ends came to 20 bases. Those who donated were healthy HIV-negative adults, with no recent acute infections or vaccinations reported. In this sample, this clone turned up once. What it binds is unknown. Sequencing was performed on naive CD4+ T cells sorted from blood. Documented subset: CD45RA+ positively selected. The clonotype originates from a young man in good health. This chain links TRBV28 with TRBJ1-4, with D perhaps TRBD1 (6 bases). The CDR3 nucleotides read TGTGCCAGCAGCCCCCGGACGGGCAGGGGAGCTAATGAAAAACTGTTTTTT. Its protein is CASSPRTGRGANEKLFF. The variable domain in full, with the rest retrieved from reference TRBV28 and TRBJ1-4, is DVKVTQSSRYLVKRTGEKVFLECVQDMDHENMFWYRQDPGLGLRLIYFSYDVKMKEKGDIPEGYSVSREKKERFSLILESASTNQTSMYLCASSPRTGRGANEKLFFGSGTQLSVL.